Shown below are 32 T cell receptor beta chains from a single sample sequenced in a study of blood T cells in healthy people across ages. Primers used in a second PCR of roughly 6 to 12 cycles were a sample-barcoded 5' primer and a J-beta primer mix. TCRdb passed the 5' RACE reads through MiXCR, listing each CDR3 protein once. In the table there are about 1.6 million distinct CDR3 sequences, about 35% of which are singletons. The sequencing sample was made of blood. The receptor source for this set is a woman in her twenties or thirties in good health.

This clonotype was seen more than once but under ten times. V usage is TRBV2 and J usage is TRBJ1-4, with a tentative D call TRBD1 (5 bases). The CDR3 runs 17 residues. Trimming cost V 2 bases and J 5 bases, with 18 bases left between them. Per the germline V gene, CDR1 is SNHLY and CDR2 is FYNNEI. The CDR3 DNA is TGTGCCAGCAGTGAATGGGGTCAGGGCGGCCCCAATGAAAAACTGTTTTTT. Amino acids: CASSEWGQGGPNEKLFF.

V gene TRBV20-1 combines with J gene TRBJ1-5; 11 bases are a match to TRBD1. Unmatched junction bases numbered 16, after V lost 2 bases and J lost 7 bases. The CDR3 runs 18 residues. Germline lookup yields CDR1 DFQATT and CDR2 SNEGSKA (reference sequence). This CDR3 is CSARSWGTGGGLGQPQHF. CDR3 coding DNA: TGCAGTGCTAGATCTTGGGGGACAGGGGGGGGGTTAGGCCAGCCCCAGCATTTT.

This sequence joins TRBV20-1 and TRBJ2-7; no firm D call. V gave up 2 bases and J gave up 4 bases, with 9 bases separating them. CDR3 length: 12 amino acids. Germline values: CDR1 DFQATT, CDR2 SNEGSKA (reference sequence). Written as DNA, the CDR3 is TGCAGTGCTAGACTAGTGGATTACGAGCAGTACTTC. It specifies CSARLVDYEQYF.

This clonotype came up a few times. CDR3 sequence: CASSFFPLNNEQFF. The DNA of the CDR3 is TGCGCCAGCAGCTTCTTCCCCCTAAACAATGAGCAGTTCTTC. The gene calls are TRBV5-1 and TRBJ2-1; D remains ambiguous. Germline V gene sequence: CDR1 SGHRS, CDR2 YFSETQ. With 2 bases removed from V and 5 bases from J, the gap between germline ends came to 11 bases. The CDR3 sequence is 14 residues long.

This clonotype was recorded a few times. The chain employs TRBV10-3 and TRBJ2-3, with D maybe TRBD2 (6 bases). The V and J ends lost 6 bases and 2 bases respectively, with 12 bases between them. CDR3 length: 14 residues. Germline loops: CDR1 ENHRY, CDR2 SYGVKD. The CDR3 loop is CAISSSAYTDTQYF. The CDR3 coding sequence is TGTGCCATCAGCTCTAGCGCCTACACAGATACGCAGTATTTT.

This clonotype was found many times. V and J are TRBV29-1 and TRBJ2-7; perhaps TRBD1 as D (8 bases). CDR3 length: 12 amino acids. The V gene lost 0 bases and the J gene lost 12 bases, with 15 bases spanning the gap. Germline-derived CDR1 and CDR2 are SQVTM and ANQGSEA. CDR3 bases: TGCAGCGTTGAAGAACAGGGGGGGCTTACGTACTTC. The encoded protein is CSVEEQGGLTYF.

This clonotype was recorded only once. The chain uses TRBV30 and TRBJ1-1, with 8 nucleotides matching TRBD1. J gave up 4 bases and V 6 bases, and 16 bases lay outside the gene matches. CDR1 and CDR2 from the germline V gene are GTSNPN and SVGIG (reference sequence). This CDR3 region has 16 residues. CDR3 protein: CACSLRDRKSSTEAFF. CDR3 nucleotides: TGTGCCTGTTCGCTCCGGGACAGGAAATCCTCCACTGAAGCTTTCTTT.

At least ten counts were recorded for this clonotype. The chain recombines TRBV7-3 with TRBJ2-5; D possibly corresponds to TRBD1 (5 bases). The V end lost 1 base, the J end lost 1 base, and 7 bases lay between the germline ends. The CDR3 covers 14 residues. Germline V gene lookup returns CDR1 SGHTA and CDR2 FQGTGA. The CDR3 sequence: CASSLNRGQETQYF. CDR3 bases: TGTGCCAGCAGCTTAAATAGGGGCCAAGAGACCCAGTACTTC.

This clonotype was counted a few times. The chain joins TRBV6-5 to TRBJ2-3, with 11 bases that match TRBD2. The CDR3 spans 17 residues. Germline CDR1 reads MNHEY; CDR2 reads SVGAGI. V lost 2 bases, J lost 5 bases, and 9 bases stayed unmatched. The CDR3 sequence: CASSYGLAGGGIDTQYF. CDR3 bases: TGTGCCAGCAGTTACGGGCTAGCGGGAGGTGGGATAGATACGCAGTATTTT.

The chain employs TRBV18 and TRBJ1-1; D gene unclear. The V and J ends lost 3 bases and 0 bases respectively, with 8 bases between them. Germline loops: CDR1 KGHSH, CDR2 LQKENI. The CDR3 length is 14 residues. This CDR3 reads CASSPGVLNTEAFF. The DNA of the CDR3 is TGTGCCAGCTCACCCGGGGTCCTGAACACTGAAGCTTTCTTT.

This clonotype was seen a few times. The chain is built from TRBV4-2 and TRBJ2-7; tentatively, D is TRBD1 or TRBD2 (5 bases each). Trimming left V 0 bases short and J 6 bases short, with 18 bases between. The CDR3 length is 16 residues. CDR1 is LGHNA, CDR2 YNFKEQ, per germline. The CDR3, as DNA: TGTGCCAGCAGCCAAGACCCCCTGGGGGTCCTTTCCGAGCAGTACTTC. Its translation is CASSQDPLGVLSEQYF.

This clonotype was detected only a few times. The rearrangement links TRBV7-2 to TRBJ2-7, with 7 bases lining up with TRBD1. CDR3 length equals 15 residues. Unmatched junction bases numbered 7, after V lost 1 base and J lost 4 bases. Germline V gives CDR1 SGHTA, CDR2 FQGNSA. The CDR3 spells CASSLEGGRRYEQYF. The CDR3 nucleotides are TGTGCCAGCAGCTTAGAAGGGGGCCGGAGGTACGAGCAGTACTTC.

The chain joins TRBV20-1 to TRBJ2-1; 10 nucleotides align to TRBD2. Germline-derived CDR1 and CDR2 are DFQATT and SNEGSKA (reference sequence). The V gene end was trimmed by 5 bases and the J gene end by 0 bases; junction bases not matched to a gene: 10. The CDR3 extends over 17 amino acids. Written as DNA, the CDR3 is TGCAGTGCTTTGCTAGCGGGAGTTACTAGCTCCTACAATGAGCAGTTCTTC. Its translation is CSALLAGVTSSYNEQFF.

There are a few counts of this clonotype. The V call is TRBV12-3 or TRBV12-4, the J call TRBJ2-5; 7 bases agree with TRBD2. Trimming cost V 3 bases and J 5 bases; bases outside gene matches: 6. The CDR3 runs 14 residues. The CDR3 here is CASSFLLGGETQYF. As DNA, the CDR3 is TGTGCCAGCAGTTTCTTGTTGGGGGGGGAGACCCAGTACTTC.

This clonotype was recorded a few times. The chain is built from TRBV12-3 or TRBV12-4 and TRBJ1-2; 10 nucleotides agree with TRBD1. V lost 5 bases, J lost 3 bases, and 6 bases stayed unmatched. The CDR3 is 15 residues long. The CDR3 loop reads CASSNRDRGDYGYTF. In DNA form, the CDR3 reads TGTGCCAGCAGTAACCGGGACAGGGGAGACTATGGCTACACCTTC.

This clonotype appeared a few times. This chain uses TRBV7-9 with TRBJ1-2, with 9 nucleotides matching TRBD1. J was trimmed by 8 bases and V by 5 bases; bases with no gene match: 15. CDR3 length equals 16 residues. Germline assignment: CDR1 SEHNR and CDR2 FQNEAQ (reference sequence). In DNA, the CDR3 is TGTGCCAGCAGCCCCTTCCCCTATACAGGGGGCGAGGGCTACACCTTC. Its protein is CASSPFPYTGGEGYTF.

This sequence joins TRBV11-2 and TRBJ2-3; possible D gene TRBD2, 7 bases. CDR3 length equals 13 residues. Germline V gene data show CDR1 as SGHAT and CDR2 as FQNNGV. V lost 1 base and J lost 11, with 13 bases in between. The CDR3 here is CASSLGGGPLQYF. CDR3 bases: TGTGCCAGCAGCTTAGGGGGGGGGCCCCTGCAGTATTTT.

V usage is TRBV27 and J usage is TRBJ1-2; TRBD1 matches at 8 bases. The CDR3 totals 14 residues. In germline, CDR1 is MNHEY, CDR2 SMNVEV (reference sequence). V was pared by 6 bases and J by 4 bases, with 7 bases of the junction left unmatched. For the CDR3, the DNA is TGTGCCAGCAGGCCGGACAGGGCCCCCTATGGCTACACCTTC. It yields the protein CASRPDRAPYGYTF.

The chain couples TRBV29-1 to TRBJ1-1, with 12 bases matching TRBD1. V gave up 6 bases and J gave up 5 bases; unmatched junction bases: 4. Germline V CDR1 and CDR2: SQVTM, ANQGSEA. This CDR3 is built from 13 residues. For the CDR3, the DNA is TGCAGCGTAGAGGGACAGGGGGCGACTGAAGCTTTCTTT. Residues: CSVEGQGATEAFF. The complete variable domain, with remaining parts taken from reference TRBV29-1 and TRBJ1-1, reads SAVISQKPSRDICQRGTSLTIQCQVDSQVTMMFWYRQQPGQSLTLIATANQGSEATYESGFVIDKFPISRPNLTFSTLTVSNMSPEDSSIYLCSVEGQGATEAFFGQGTRLTVV.

The J gene is TRBJ2-2, the V gene TRBV6-5; D possibly corresponds to TRBD2 (6 bases). Germline loops: CDR1 MNHEY, CDR2 SVGAGI. The CDR3 is 14 amino acids. V shed 5 bases and J shed 10 bases, with 17 bases lying between them. CDR3 DNA: TGTGCCAGCAGTCTCAGGGACTCAATGGAGGAGCTGTTTTTT. The encoded protein is CASSLRDSMEELFF.

DNA for the CDR3: TGTGCCAGCAGCCCCACGGGACAGGGACCCGCGGGCGGCTACACCTTC. This gives the protein CASSPTGQGPAGGYTF. The J gene is TRBJ1-2, the V gene TRBV3-1, with 9 bases identical to TRBD1. The trim removed 4 bases at V and 8 bases at J, leaving 14 bases unmatched. The CDR3 is 16 amino acids. Germline CDR1 is LGHDT and CDR2 is YNNKEL (reference sequence).

This clonotype occurred once. This could be a read error, since a much larger clone is one nucleotide away. This rearrangement joins TRBV29-1 to TRBJ2-5, with TRBD2 matching over 10 bases. Germline V gene lookup returns CDR1 SQVTM and CDR2 ANQGSEA. Unmatched junction bases numbered 10, after V lost 4 bases and J lost 11 bases. CDR3 length: 13 amino acids. The CDR3 DNA sequence: TGCAGCGTTGCCGGACTAGCGGACTACAAGCAGTACTTC. Amino acids: CSVAGLADYKQYF. Complete variable domain (other parts from reference TRBV29-1 and TRBJ2-5): SAVISQKPSRDICQRGTSLTIQCQVDSQVTMMFWYRQQPGQSLTLIATANQGSEATYESGFVIDKFPISRPNLTFSTLTVSNMSPEDSSIYLCSVAGLADYKQYFGPGTRLLVL.

This chain connects TRBV27 to TRBJ2-5; possible D gene TRBD1, 5 bases. This CDR3 spans 13 amino acids. The V and J ends lost 3 bases and 9 bases respectively, with 14 bases between them. Looked up from germline, CDR1 is MNHEY and CDR2 is SMNVEV (reference sequence). The CDR3 DNA is TGTGCCAGCAGTTTGGCAGGGTTCCGGGCCCAGTACTTC. This codes for CASSLAGFRAQYF.

This clonotype appeared a few times. CDR3 sequence reads: CSAADRGTEAFF. The CDR3 region has the DNA TGCAGTGCTGCGGACAGGGGCACTGAAGCTTTCTTT. The chain links TRBV20-1 to TRBJ1-1; 9 bases are shared with TRBD1. The germline V gene has CDR1 DFQATT and CDR2 SNEGSKA (reference sequence). The CDR3 consists of 12 residues. J was trimmed by 4 bases and V by 5 bases; bases with no gene match: 2.

This CDR3 is CASSLFTGSEKLFF. DNA of the CDR3: TGCGCCAGCAGCTTGTTCACAGGGAGTGAAAAACTGTTTTTT. The V and J genes are TRBV5-1 and TRBJ1-4, with D possibly being TRBD1 (6 bases). The CDR3 contains 14 residues. V was trimmed by 1 base and J by 7 bases, leaving 11 bases between them. Germline assignment: CDR1 SGHRS and CDR2 YFSETQ.

V is TRBV7-2 and J is TRBJ1-1; D is possibly TRBD1 (6 bases). The V and J ends lost 4 bases and 1 base respectively, with 10 bases between them. Germline-derived CDR1 and CDR2 are SGHTA and FQGNSA. The CDR3 consists of 14 residues. Written as DNA, the CDR3 is TGTGCCAGCAGCTATACGACAGGGAACACTGAAGCTTTCTTT. Amino acid sequence: CASSYTTGNTEAFF.

The CDR3 protein is CASSQVPGTPQGELFF. CDR3 DNA: TGTGCCAGCAGCCAAGTTCCCGGGACGCCTCAGGGGGAGCTGTTTTTT. The V call is TRBV3-1, the J call TRBJ2-2; D tentatively fits TRBD1 or TRBD2 (5 bases each). The CDR3 is 16 amino acids. Deletions cut 1 base from V and 8 bases from J, with 17 bases between. Germline V gene lookup returns CDR1 LGHDT and CDR2 YNNKEL (reference sequence).

In this sample, this clonotype turned up once. The V gene is TRBV14, the J gene TRBJ2-5, with 7 bases that match TRBD2. Near its end, the DNA agrees better with TRBJ2-7, so the J call may be wrong. The germline gives CDR1 SGHDN, CDR2 FVKESK. CDR3 length equals 13 residues. CDR3 sequence: CASSGLEQAEQYF. The CDR3 region has the DNA TGTGCCAGCAGCGGACTAGAGCAGGCCGAGCAGTACTTC.

On this clonotype itself: One base away lies a much larger clone, so this may be a sequencing read error. The V gene is TRBV29-1, the J gene TRBJ1-1; weak D call: TRBD1 (6 bases). CDR1 is SQVTM, CDR2 ANQGSEA, per germline. The CDR3 runs 14 residues. DNA for the CDR3: TGCAGCGTTGAAACAGGGCCGGTGAACGCTGAAGCTTTCTTT. It codes for CSVETGPVNAEAFF.

This clonotype has at least ten counts. In nucleotides, the CDR3 is TGCGCCAGCAGCCCCTTGTGGGGGCTCTACGAGCAGTACTTC. Its protein product is CASSPLWGLYEQYF. This chain uses TRBV4-1 with TRBJ2-7; possible D gene TRBD1, 6 bases. Germline V lookup: CDR1 MGHRA, CDR2 YSYEKL. V dropped 4 bases and J dropped 3 bases, with 13 bases sitting between them. The CDR3 loop spans 14 amino acids.

J is TRBJ2-3 and V is TRBV6-2 or TRBV6-3; D is possibly TRBD1 or TRBD2 (6 bases each). Trimming took off 2 bases at V and 3 bases at J, with 15 bases between the two ends. The V gene's germline CDR1 is MNHEY and CDR2 SVGEGT. The CDR3 has 16 residues. DNA of the CDR3: TGTGCCAGCAGTTACGACAGGACTAACGGGACAGATACGCAGTATTTT. Amino acids: CASSYDRTNGTDTQYF.

This clonotype showed up many times. The chain employs TRBV5-1 and TRBJ2-7, with 10 bases aligning to TRBD2. With 0 bases clipped from V and 3 bases from J, the junction kept 3 bases outside the gene matches. The germline gives CDR1 SGHRS, CDR2 YFSETQ. The CDR3 loop spans 15 amino acids. The CDR3: CASSLVASGSYEQYF. CDR3 DNA: TGCGCCAGCAGCTTGGTCGCTAGCGGGAGCTACGAGCAGTACTTC.